The 11 T cell receptor beta chains reported below all come from one sample, sequenced in a study of vaccination and CD4 T cells after COVID-19. Treatment in this sample: 10-day PBMC culture with coronavirus spike peptide pools or control peptides (ViraFEST assay). These receptors have no known antigen. The Oncomine TCR Beta short-read assay sequenced DNA from cultured CD4+ T cells. TCRdb reanalysed the PCR reads using MiXCR and keeps one entry per CDR3 protein. The sample includes more than 11,000 distinct CDR3 sequences, approximately 52% of them seen just once. Material for sequencing was CD4+ T cells from blood, cultured in vitro. Source of these receptors: a human donor who had recovered from COVID-19.

This clonotype was seen a handful of times. The rearrangement uses TRBV6-1 and TRBJ1-5, with 7 bases that match TRBD1. The germline V gene encodes CDR1 MNHNS and CDR2 SASEGT. This CDR3 comprises 14 residues. V gave up 7 bases and J gave up 2 bases; unmatched junction bases: 5. In DNA form, the CDR3 reads TGTGCCAGCATTCTCGGACAGGGCAATCAGCCCCAGCATTTT. Its protein is CASILGQGNQPQHF.

The rearrangement links TRBV20-1 to TRBJ2-6; D is undetermined. The germline V and J ends were trimmed by 2 bases and 2 bases, with 7 bases remaining between them. The germline CDR1 and CDR2 sequences are DFQATT and SNEGSKA (reference sequence). This CDR3 contains 14 residues. The CDR3, as DNA: TGCAGTGCTAGACCAGTTGCTGGGGCCAACGTCCTGACTTTC. As protein: CSARPVAGANVLTF.

The chain employs TRBV5-4 and TRBJ2-7; TRBD1 matches at 9 bases. This CDR3 contains 15 residues. Germline V gene sequence: CDR1 SGHNT, CDR2 YYREEE (reference sequence). V shed 4 bases, J shed 2 bases, and the junction held 7 bases outside the gene matches. In nucleotides, the CDR3 is TGTGCCAGCAGCCTGTCGGGGACAGGGACCTACGAGCAGTACTTC. As protein: CASSLSGTGTYEQYF.

This clonotype is judged hyperexpanded (1% or more). The rearrangement joins TRBV12-3 or TRBV12-4 to TRBJ2-7; TRBD2 agrees at 7 bases. The J segment lost 1 base and the V segment lost 1 base, leaving 4 bases of the junction unmatched. The CDR3 is made up of 15 amino acids. The CDR3, as DNA: TGTGCCAGCAGTTTAGGGCGGGGGAGATCCTACGAGCAGTACTTC. Translating gives CASSLGRGRSYEQYF.

The chain is built from TRBV2 and TRBJ2-3, with D perhaps matching TRBD1 (6 bases). CDR1 SNHLY and CDR2 FYNNEI come from the germline V gene. The V end was cut by 6 bases, the J end by 1 base, with 8 bases between. CDR3 length equals 13 residues. CDR3 nucleotide sequence: TGTGCCAGCAGGGCAGGGGGCACAGATACGCAGTATTTT. Protein: CASRAGGTDTQYF.

This chain connects TRBV25-1 to TRBJ1-1; 9 positions match TRBD1. The CDR3 loop spans 15 amino acids. Germline CDR1 and CDR2: MGHDK and SYGVNS. After removal of 4 bases from V and 5 bases from J, the junction contained 8 bases not matched to a gene. The CDR3 DNA follows: TGTGCCAGCAGTGCCCAGACAGGGGGGTATACTGAAGCTTTCTTT. Encoded protein: CASSAQTGGYTEAFF.

The V gene is TRBV6-1, the J gene TRBJ1-2; no clear D gene. Trimming shortened V by 8 bases and J by 1 base, and 17 bases separated the two germline ends. CDR3 length: 15 residues. From germline, CDR1 is MNHNS and CDR2 SASEGT. Written as DNA, the CDR3 is TGTGCCAGCCGGGAAAACTACTTGGGTAACTATGGCTACACCTTC. Protein: CASRENYLGNYGYTF.

This chain links TRBV21-1 with TRBJ2-7; the table calls TRBD1, which could not be checked here. TRBV21-1 has pseudogene status. The CDR3 sequence is 18 residues long. CDR3 in DNA: TGTGCCAGCAGCAAAGCGGTACCTCCGGGACAGGTCTCCTACGAGCAGTACTTC. It codes for CASSKAVPPGQVSYEQYF.

The gene calls are TRBV7-2 and TRBJ2-2, with TRBD2 identical over 7 bases. Germline V CDR1 and CDR2: SGHTA, FQGNSA. The junction had 3 bases not matched to a gene; V was cut back by 8 bases and J by 0 bases. The CDR3 extends over 14 amino acids. CDR3 in amino acids: CASQAGPNTGELFF. In nucleotides, the CDR3 is TGTGCCAGCCAAGCGGGACCGAACACCGGGGAGCTGTTTTTT. Supplemented by reference TRBV7-2 and TRBJ2-2, the full variable domain reads GAGVSQSPSNKVTEKGKDVELRCDPISGHTALYWYRQSLGQGLEFLIYFQGNSAPDKSGLPSDRFSAERTGGSVSTLTIQRTQQEDSAVYLCASQAGPNTGELFFGEGSRLTVL.

Here the CDR3 DNA reads TGTGCCACCAGTGACATTGACACCCGGGAGCAGTACTTC. As protein: CATSDIDTREQYF. V usage is TRBV24-1 and J usage is TRBJ2-7; D not certain. V lost 4 bases and J 7 bases, leaving 13 bases between the germline ends. The CDR3 covers 13 residues. Germline loops: CDR1 KGHDR, CDR2 SFDVKD.

The chain joins TRBV4-1 to TRBJ1-5, with 8 bases aligning to TRBD1. From germline, CDR1 is MGHRA and CDR2 YSYEKL. After removal of 4 bases from V and 7 bases from J, the junction contained 12 bases not matched to a gene. The CDR3 extends over 16 amino acids. In DNA, the CDR3 is TGCGCCAGCAGCCCGAACGGTCAGGGGGCTGGGCAGCCCCAGCATTTT. Its translation is CASSPNGQGAGQPQHF.